The clone carrying this T cell receptor (beta chain) was observed a handful of times. The target antigen is unknown. The second PCR ran about 7 to 12 cycles with a sample-barcoded 5' primer and J-beta primers. Sequencing recovered at least 2.5 million CDR3-containing paired-end reads from each sample. TCRdb reprocessed the 5' RACE reads via MiXCR and lists one record per CDR3 protein. Counted here are about 1,800,000 distinct CDR3 sequences, roughly 27% occurring once; the ten biggest clones make up more than 6%. The record originates from a study of blood T cells in healthy people across ages. Study-level findings and limits: The study found more naive CD4+ cells and higher diversity in long-lived than aged donors.

The V and J ends lost 0 bases and 9 bases respectively, with 9 bases between them. The germline gives CDR1 MNHNY, CDR2 SVGAGI (reference sequence). The length of the CDR3 is 13 residues. It was ten milliliters of peripheral blood that were drawn from each donor. V usage is TRBV6-6 and J usage is TRBJ2-1, with D perhaps matching TRBD2 (5 bases). The receptor comes from a woman in her 30s in good health. Material: blood. CDR3 residues: CASSYSFGSEQFF. CDR3 bases: TGTGCCAGCAGTTACTCGTTTGGGAGTGAGCAGTTCTTC.